This T cell receptor (beta chain) was obtained from a study of blood T cell repertoires in COVID-19. About the research overall: Specimens from acute and convalescent COVID-19 originated in the United States, Italy and Spain.

As originally analysed: Reference gene primer amplification gave estimated nucleated cell counts. Here immunoSEQ multiplex PCR was the method, and the copy in TCRdb shows in-frame clones only, minus some. V, J and clone size derive from that table, while D and trimming were established from the DNA sequence. The sample contains around 430,000 clones, roughly 88% of which appear only once. A Seattle source enrolled patients during active infection and followed them longitudinally. The germline V gene encodes CDR1 SGHDN and CDR2 FVKESK. CDR3 length equals 15 residues. V dropped 4 bases and J dropped 6 bases, with 18 bases sitting between them.

The TCR comes from a woman in her forties or fifties with COVID-19, enrolled during active disease. The source material was peripheral blood. The chain joins TRBV14 to TRBJ1-2; D is possibly TRBD1 (6 bases). CDR3 bases: TGTGCCAGCAGCCCTCTGGACAGCGCTGGGAATGGCTACACCTTC. It is translated as CASSPLDSAGNGYTF.